Listed below are T cell receptor beta chains from one sample, sequenced in a study of blood T cells in healthy people across ages. TCRdb called the 5' RACE reads again in MiXCR, with one record for every CDR3 protein. The table lists some 370,000 distinct CDR3 sequences, about half of them singletons, with around 53% in the top ten. Specimen: blood. Receptor source: a man aged 55 to 69 in good health. CDR3s include the opening cysteine and the closing phenylalanine or tryptophan.

V gene | CDR3 protein
TRBV7-2 | CASSSPQLAGGSYNEQFF
TRBV4-3 | CASSHGVNSPLHF
TRBV18 | CASSPPLGTSTDTQYF
TRBV28 | CASSLLALSYEQYF
TRBV27 | CASQPTSVRETQYF
TRBV20-1 | CSAGGSTDTQYF
TRBV5-6 | CASSLFPASRGDQYF
TRBV29-1 | CSVEVDRINEQFF
TRBV29-1 | CSVEGAGTGSSTQYF
TRBV20-1 | CSAGRTDLYNEQFF
TRBV5-1 | CASRAGTANSPLHF
TRBV7-9 | CASSRYSIMDGYTF
TRBV20-1 | CSARDGVNQPQHF
TRBV6-5 | CASSSRHGGYTF
TRBV3-1 | CASSQQGRRPTDTQYF
TRBV7-9 | CASSLDGTGSGYTF
TRBV28 | CASSSTAIQETQYF
TRBV20-1 | CSARTSGGFYQETQYF
TRBV7-2 | CASSLARGLAGGPRADTQYF
TRBV3-1 | CASSQRGGTTNEKLFF
TRBV20-1 | CSARDQGGNTDTQYF
TRBV7-2 | CASSLAGDTYNEQFF
TRBV28 | CASSPELAGDQNIQYF
TRBV20-1 | CSARGSGSSETQYF
TRBV30 | CAGRGGYEQYF
TRBV10-3 | CATAPPTGGTDTQYF
TRBV6-5 | CANSYSSGGAGKTQYF
TRBV12-3/TRBV12-4 | CASSLTGAVYNEQFF
TRBV27 | CASSGTATDTQYF
TRBV19 | CASSAPGGRSYGYTF
TRBV11-1 | CANSLARGNTGELFF
TRBV12-3/TRBV12-4 | CASSQGVGSPLHF
TRBV7-3 | CASSLIATNKETQYF
TRBV20-1 | CSARDLGLADNEQFF
TRBV30 | CARRPHAADTQYF
TRBV2 | CASRGESRYNEQFF
TRBV6-5 | CASFHSPSSTVQFF
TRBV20-1 | CSASPGGGRQETQYF
TRBV5-1 | CASSRTDSTDTQYF
TRBV6-5 | CASSPSWVHSDYGYTF
TRBV7-6 | CASSPQEGAGYEQYF
TRBV20-1 | CSAREFDEQFF
TRBV10-3 | CAISDPGRGETQYF
TRBV4-2 | CASSQDPGRGAPYGYTF
TRBV9 | CASRPTSDTEAFF
TRBV19 | CASSTNDRGRFQPQHF
TRBV7-2 | CASSPRNREQFF
TRBV6-2/TRBV6-3 | CASSYAGLGETQYF
TRBV5-4 | CASSGGVVGCPRSNQPQHF